This TCR beta chain was captured by sequencing in a study of T cells in Graves' hyperthyroidism and ophthalmopathy. The wider study: At initial diagnosis, before any treatment had begun, peripheral blood was obtained. Notes on the study in general: Most expanded thyroid clonotypes above 0.001 recurred in blood. Median prediction lead before ophthalmopathy onset was 5 to 7.5 months with the model.

This clonotype was detected only a few times. Its antigen remains unidentified. The V gene's germline CDR1 is SGHVS and CDR2 FNYEAQ. Germline trimming cut 2 bases from V and 6 bases from J; bases unmatched to any gene: 7. The CDR3 is 16 residues long. Amplification of TCR beta CDR3 regions used RNA as the template. With the HTBI primer set, the TCR CDR3 went through a first round of RT-PCR. TCRdb ran MiXCR on the multiplex PCR reads and lists one entry per CDR3 protein. The sample gives 500,000 to 650,000 distinct CDR3 sequences, 12% to 15% of which show up once; roughly 14% is in the top ten. Sequenced input: blood. This chain uses TRBV7-6 with TRBJ2-1, with 10 bases aligning to TRBD2. This TCR was sampled from a woman aged 35 to 49 with Graves' hyperthyroidism. CDR3 nucleotides: TGTGCCAGCAGCTTATTGCTAAGCGGGAGGGCCAATGAGCAGTTCTTC. Its translation is CASSLLLSGRANEQFF.